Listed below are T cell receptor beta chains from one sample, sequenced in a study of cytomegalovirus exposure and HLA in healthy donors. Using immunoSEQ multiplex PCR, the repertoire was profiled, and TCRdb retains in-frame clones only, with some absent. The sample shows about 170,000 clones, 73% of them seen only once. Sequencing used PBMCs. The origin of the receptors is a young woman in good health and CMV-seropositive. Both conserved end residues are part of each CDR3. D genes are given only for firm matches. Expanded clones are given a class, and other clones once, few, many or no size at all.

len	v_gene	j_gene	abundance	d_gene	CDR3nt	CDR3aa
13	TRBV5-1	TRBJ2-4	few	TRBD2	TGCGCCAGCAGCTCTGGGCTAGCGGGGGGCCAATACTTC	CASSSGLAGGQYF
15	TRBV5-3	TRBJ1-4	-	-	TGTGCCAGAAGCTTCCACAGGGTCGGTAATGAAAAACTGTTTTTT	CARSFHRVGNEKLFF
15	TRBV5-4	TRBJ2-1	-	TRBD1	TGTGCCAGCAGCTCCGGGACAGGGACCTACAATGAGCAGTTCTTC	CASSSGTGTYNEQFF
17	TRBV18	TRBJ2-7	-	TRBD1	TGTGCCAGCTCACCTTCACGAGGGACAGGTATAACTTACGAGCAGTACTTC	CASSPSRGTGITYEQYF
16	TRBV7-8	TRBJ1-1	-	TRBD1	TGTGCCAGCAGCAACCGGGACAGGGGATTGAACACTGAAGCTTTCTTT	CASSNRDRGLNTEAFF
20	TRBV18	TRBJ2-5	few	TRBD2	TGTGCCAGCTCACCATTCCAGGGACTAGCGGGGGGGCCGAGAGGAGAGACCCAGTACTTC	CASSPFQGLAGGPRGETQYF
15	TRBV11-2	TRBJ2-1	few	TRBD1	TGTGCCAGCAGCCCCGGGACAGGGTTCTACAATGAGCAGTTCTTC	CASSPGTGFYNEQFF
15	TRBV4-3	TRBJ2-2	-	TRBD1	TGCGCCAGCAGCCAAAGACAGGGTGAGACCGGGGAGCTGTTTTTT	CASSQRQGETGELFF
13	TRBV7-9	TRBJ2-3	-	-	TGTGCCAGCAGCTCCCCCGTCACAGATACGCAGTATTTT	CASSSPVTDTQYF
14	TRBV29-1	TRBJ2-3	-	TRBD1	TGCAGCGTGTACCCCGACAGGGATCCAGATACGCAGTATTTT	CSVYPDRDPDTQYF
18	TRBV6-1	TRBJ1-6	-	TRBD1	TGTGCCAGCAGTGAATTCTTGGGACAGGGGAGAGTAAATTCACCCCTCCACTTT	CASSEFLGQGRVNSPLHF
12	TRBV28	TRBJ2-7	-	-	TGTGCCACCGAGAGAGGTTCCTACGAGCAGTACTTC	CATERGSYEQYF
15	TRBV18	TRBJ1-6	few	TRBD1	TGTGCCAGCTCACCCCGACAGGGGTATAATTCACCCCTCCACTTT	CASSPRQGYNSPLHF
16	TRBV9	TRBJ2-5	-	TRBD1	TGTGCCAGCAGCGTAGGCGGGACAGGGGGCGGAGAGACCCAGTACTTC	CASSVGGTGGGETQYF
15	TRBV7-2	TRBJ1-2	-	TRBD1	TGTGCCAGCAGCAGCGATTCCGGGACAGGGGGAGGCTACACCTTC	CASSSDSGTGGGYTF
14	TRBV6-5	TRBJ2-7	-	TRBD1	TGTGCCAGCAGACCCTGGGACAGGGGCTACGAGCAGTACTTC	CASRPWDRGYEQYF
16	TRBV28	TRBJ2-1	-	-	TGTGCCAGCAGTCCCGGGGGAGGAGAGGCCCCGGGTGAGCAGTTCTTC	CASSPGGGEAPGEQFF
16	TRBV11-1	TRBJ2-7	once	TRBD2	TGTGCCAGCAGCTGGGCCGCGGGGGGTTCCTCCTACGAGCAGTACTTC	CASSWAAGGSSYEQYF
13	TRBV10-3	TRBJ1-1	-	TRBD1	TGTGCCATCAGTGCAGGGGGTGACACTGAAGCTTTCTTT	CAISAGGDTEAFF
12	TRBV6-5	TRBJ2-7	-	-	TGTGCCAGCAGTTACTATAGGAGCGAGCAGTACTTC	CASSYYRSEQYF
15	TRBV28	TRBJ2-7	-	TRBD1	TGTGCCAGCAGTCTGACAGGGTCAGGATCCTACGAGCAGTACTTC	CASSLTGSGSYEQYF
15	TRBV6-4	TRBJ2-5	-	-	TGTGCCAGCAGTTCGAAAGCAGGAGGTGAAGAGACCCAGTACTTC	CASSSKAGGEETQYF
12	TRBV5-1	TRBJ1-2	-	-	TGCGCCAGCAGCCCCCAGACAGACCGCTACACCTTC	CASSPQTDRYTF
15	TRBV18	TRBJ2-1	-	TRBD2	TGTGCCAGCTCACCGCCGGCGGGGGGGGTCGATGAGCAGTTCTTC	CASSPPAGGVDEQFF
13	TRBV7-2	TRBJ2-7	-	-	TGTGCCAGCAGAGACGGGATCATAGGGGAGCAGTACTTC	CASRDGIIGEQYF
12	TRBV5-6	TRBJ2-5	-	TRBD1	TGTGCCAGCAGGACAGGGGGAGAGACCCAGTACTTC	CASRTGGETQYF
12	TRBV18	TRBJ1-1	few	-	TGTGCCAGCTCGCTTACAGGGAGTGAAGCTTTCTTT	CASSLTGSEAFF
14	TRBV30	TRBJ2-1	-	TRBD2	TGTGCCTGGAGCGATAGCGGGACCTACAATGAGCAGTTCTTC	CAWSDSGTYNEQFF
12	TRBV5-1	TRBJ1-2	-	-	TGCGCCAGCAGGGAGACAGATTATGGCTACACCTTC	CASRETDYGYTF
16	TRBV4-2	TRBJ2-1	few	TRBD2	TGTGCCAGCAGCCCTGACGGACTAGCAACGGACAGTGAGCAGTTCTTC	CASSPDGLATDSEQFF
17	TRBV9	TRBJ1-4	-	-	TGTGCCAGCAGCCCATCCACAGGGCCATCAACTAATGAAAAACTGTTTTTT	CASSPSTGPSTNEKLFF
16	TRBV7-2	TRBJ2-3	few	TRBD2	TGTGCCAGCAGCTTATATCTGGGGGGGAGCACAGATACGCAGTATTTT	CASSLYLGGSTDTQYF
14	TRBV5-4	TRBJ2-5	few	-	TGTGCCAGCAACTCTCAGGGGAGAGAAGAGACCCAGTACTTC	CASNSQGREETQYF